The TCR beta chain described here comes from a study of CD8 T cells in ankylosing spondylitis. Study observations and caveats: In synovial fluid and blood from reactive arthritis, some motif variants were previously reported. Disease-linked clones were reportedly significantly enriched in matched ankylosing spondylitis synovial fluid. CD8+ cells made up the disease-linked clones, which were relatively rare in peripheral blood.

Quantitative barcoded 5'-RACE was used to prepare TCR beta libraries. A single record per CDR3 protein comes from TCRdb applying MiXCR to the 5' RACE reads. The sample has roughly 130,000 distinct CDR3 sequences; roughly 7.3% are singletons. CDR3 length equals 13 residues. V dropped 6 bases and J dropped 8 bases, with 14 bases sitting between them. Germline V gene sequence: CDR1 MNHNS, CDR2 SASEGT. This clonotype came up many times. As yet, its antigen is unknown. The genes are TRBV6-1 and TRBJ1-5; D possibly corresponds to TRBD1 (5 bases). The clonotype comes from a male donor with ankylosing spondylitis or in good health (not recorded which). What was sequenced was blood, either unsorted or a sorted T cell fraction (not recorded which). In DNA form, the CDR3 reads TGTGCCAGCAGGACGACTGGGGGAGAGCCCCAGCATTTT. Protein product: CASRTTGGEPQHF.